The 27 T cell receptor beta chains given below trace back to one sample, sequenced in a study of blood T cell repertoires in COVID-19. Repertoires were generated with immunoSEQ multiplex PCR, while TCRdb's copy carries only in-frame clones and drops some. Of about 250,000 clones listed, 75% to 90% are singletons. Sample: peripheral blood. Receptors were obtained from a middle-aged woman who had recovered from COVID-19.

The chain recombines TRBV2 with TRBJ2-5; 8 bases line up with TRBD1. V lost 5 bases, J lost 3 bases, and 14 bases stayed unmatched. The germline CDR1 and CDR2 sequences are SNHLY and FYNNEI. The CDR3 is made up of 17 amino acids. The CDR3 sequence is CASSPILGQAKKETQYF. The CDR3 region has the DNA TGTGCCAGCAGTCCGATCCTGGGACAGGCAAAAAAAGAGACCCAGTACTTC.

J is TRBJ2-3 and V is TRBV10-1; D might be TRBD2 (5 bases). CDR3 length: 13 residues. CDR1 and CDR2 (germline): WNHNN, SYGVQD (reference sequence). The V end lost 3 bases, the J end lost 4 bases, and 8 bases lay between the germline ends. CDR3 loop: CASSDHGADTQYF. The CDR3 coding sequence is TGCGCCAGCAGTGACCACGGGGCAGATACGCAGTATTTT.

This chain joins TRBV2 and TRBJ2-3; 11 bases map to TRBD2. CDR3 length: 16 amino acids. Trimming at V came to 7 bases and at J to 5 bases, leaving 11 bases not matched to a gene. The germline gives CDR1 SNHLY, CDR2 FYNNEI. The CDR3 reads CASIGASGRQGDTQYF. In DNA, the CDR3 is TGTGCCAGCATTGGGGCTAGCGGGAGGCAGGGAGATACGCAGTATTTT.

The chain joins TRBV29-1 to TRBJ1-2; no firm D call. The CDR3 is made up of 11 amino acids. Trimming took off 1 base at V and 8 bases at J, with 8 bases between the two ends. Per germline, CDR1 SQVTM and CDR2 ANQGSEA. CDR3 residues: CSVEASRGYTF. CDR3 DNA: TGCAGCGTTGAAGCCTCCAGGGGCTACACCTTC.

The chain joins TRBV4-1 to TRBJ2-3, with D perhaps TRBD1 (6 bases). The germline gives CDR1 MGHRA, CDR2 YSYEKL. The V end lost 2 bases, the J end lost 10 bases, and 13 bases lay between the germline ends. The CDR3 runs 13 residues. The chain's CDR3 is CASSQIHREAQYF. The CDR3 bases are TGCGCCAGCAGCCAAATCCACAGGGAAGCGCAGTATTTT.

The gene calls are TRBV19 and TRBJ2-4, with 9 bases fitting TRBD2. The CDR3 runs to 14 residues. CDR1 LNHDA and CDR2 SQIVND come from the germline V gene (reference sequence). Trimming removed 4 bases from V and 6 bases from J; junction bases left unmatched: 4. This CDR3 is CASSKNSGRNIQYF. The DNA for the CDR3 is TGTGCCAGTAGTAAAAATAGCGGGAGAAACATTCAGTACTTC.

For the CDR3, the DNA is TGTGCCAGCAACCCCGGGACTGGCACAGATACGCAGTATTTT. Translated, it gives CASNPGTGTDTQYF. The chain couples TRBV6-6 to TRBJ2-3, with TRBD2 as a possible D gene (6 bases). V lost 7 bases to trimming and J lost 1 base, with 12 bases between them. Germline V gene lookup returns CDR1 MNHNY and CDR2 SVGAGI (reference sequence). This CDR3 is 14 amino acids long.

The CDR3 coding sequence is TGCGCCAGCAGTCAATCCCCTCAGGGGGCGATCGCAGATACGCAGTATTTT. Protein product: CASSQSPQGAIADTQYF. The J gene is TRBJ2-3, the V gene TRBV10-1; 8 nucleotides match TRBD1. V lost 5 bases and J lost 4; bases outside the gene matches: 14. CDR1 and CDR2 (germline): WNHNN, SYGVQD (reference sequence). The length of the CDR3 is 17 residues.

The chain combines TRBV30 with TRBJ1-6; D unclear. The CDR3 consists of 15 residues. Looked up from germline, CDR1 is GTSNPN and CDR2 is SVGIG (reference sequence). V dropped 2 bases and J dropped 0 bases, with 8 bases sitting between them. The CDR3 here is CAWSTGSSYNSPLHF. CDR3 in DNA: TGTGCCTGGAGTACCGGGAGCTCCTATAATTCACCCCTCCACTTT.

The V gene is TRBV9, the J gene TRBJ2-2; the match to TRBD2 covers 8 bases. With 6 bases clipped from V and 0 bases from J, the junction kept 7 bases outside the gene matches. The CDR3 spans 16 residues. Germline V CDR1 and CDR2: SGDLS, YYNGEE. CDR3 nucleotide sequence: TGTGCCAGCAACCCAGCGGGGGACTCGAACACCGGGGAGCTGTTTTTT. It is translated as CASNPAGDSNTGELFF.

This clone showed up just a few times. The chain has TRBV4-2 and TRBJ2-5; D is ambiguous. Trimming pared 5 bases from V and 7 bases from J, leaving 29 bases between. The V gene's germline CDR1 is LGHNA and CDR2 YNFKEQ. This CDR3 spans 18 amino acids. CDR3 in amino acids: CASSEALTDDPSGSTQYF. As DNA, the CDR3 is TGTGCCAGCAGCGAAGCCTTGACGGATGACCCTTCAGGTTCGACCCAGTACTTC.

The CDR3 coding sequence is TGCGCCAGCAGATCGGGAAGCTCCTACAATGAGCAGTTCTTC. It translates to CASRSGSSYNEQFF. The V call is TRBV5-1, the J call TRBJ2-1; D possibly corresponds to TRBD2 (5 bases). Trimming pared 5 bases from V and 0 bases from J, leaving 9 bases between. The CDR3 has 14 residues. The V gene's germline CDR1 is SGHRS and CDR2 YFSETQ.

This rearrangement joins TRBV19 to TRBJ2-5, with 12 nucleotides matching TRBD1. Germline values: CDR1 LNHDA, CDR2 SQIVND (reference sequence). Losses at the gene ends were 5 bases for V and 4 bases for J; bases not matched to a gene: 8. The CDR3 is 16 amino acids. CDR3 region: CASSRTGTGGRETQYF. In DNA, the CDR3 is TGTGCCAGTAGTCGTACCGGGACAGGGGGCCGAGAGACCCAGTACTTC.

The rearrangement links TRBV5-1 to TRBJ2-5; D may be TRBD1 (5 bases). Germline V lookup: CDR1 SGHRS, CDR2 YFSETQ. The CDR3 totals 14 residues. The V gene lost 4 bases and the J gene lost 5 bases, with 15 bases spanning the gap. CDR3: CASSTKPGYETQYF. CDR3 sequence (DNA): TGCGCCAGCAGCACGAAACCAGGGTACGAGACCCAGTACTTC.

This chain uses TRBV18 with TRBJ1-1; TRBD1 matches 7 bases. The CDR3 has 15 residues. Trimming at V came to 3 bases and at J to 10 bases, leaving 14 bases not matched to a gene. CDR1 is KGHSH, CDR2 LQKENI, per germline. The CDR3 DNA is TGTGCCAGCTCACCTACTGAGGGCCGCCACAGGGGAGCTTTCTTT. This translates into CASSPTEGRHRGAFF.

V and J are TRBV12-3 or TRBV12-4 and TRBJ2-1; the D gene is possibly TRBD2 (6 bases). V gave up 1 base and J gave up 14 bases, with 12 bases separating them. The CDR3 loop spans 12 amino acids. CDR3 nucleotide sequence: TGTGCCAGCAGTTTAGGTGGCCGACTAGAGTTCTTC. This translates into CASSLGGRLEFF.

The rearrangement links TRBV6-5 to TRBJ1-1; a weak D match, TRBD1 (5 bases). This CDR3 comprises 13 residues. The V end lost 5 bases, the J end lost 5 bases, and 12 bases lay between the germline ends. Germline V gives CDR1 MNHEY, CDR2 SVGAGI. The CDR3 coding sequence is TGTGCCAGCAGTCGAGGCGGGGGAACTGAAGCTTTCTTT. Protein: CASSRGGGTEAFF.

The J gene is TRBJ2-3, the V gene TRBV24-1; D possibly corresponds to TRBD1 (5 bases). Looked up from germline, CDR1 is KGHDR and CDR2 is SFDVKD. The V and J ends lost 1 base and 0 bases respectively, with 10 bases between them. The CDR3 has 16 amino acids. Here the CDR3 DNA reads TGTGCCACCAGTGATTTTGGACAAGGAAGCACAGATACGCAGTATTTT. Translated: CATSDFGQGSTDTQYF.

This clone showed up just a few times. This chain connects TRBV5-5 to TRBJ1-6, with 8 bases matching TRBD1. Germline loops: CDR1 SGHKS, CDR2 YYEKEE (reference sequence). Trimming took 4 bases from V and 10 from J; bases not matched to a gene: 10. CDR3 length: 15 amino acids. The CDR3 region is CASSTDREGGSPLHF. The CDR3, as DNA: TGTGCCAGCAGCACGGACAGGGAGGGGGGATCACCCCTCCACTTT.

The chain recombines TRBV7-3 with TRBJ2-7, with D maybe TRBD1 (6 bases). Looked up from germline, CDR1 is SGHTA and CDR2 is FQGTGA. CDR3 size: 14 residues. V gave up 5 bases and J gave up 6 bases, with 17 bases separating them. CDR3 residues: CASSPRTDFSEQYF. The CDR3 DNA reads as TGTGCCAGCAGCCCCCGGACAGACTTCTCCGAGCAGTACTTC.

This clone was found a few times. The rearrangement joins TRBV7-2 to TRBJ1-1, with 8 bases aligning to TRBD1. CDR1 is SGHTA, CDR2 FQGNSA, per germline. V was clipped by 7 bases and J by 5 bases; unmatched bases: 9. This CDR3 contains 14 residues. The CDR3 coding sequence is TGTGCCAGCACCCCGGACAGGGTTGGGACTGAAGCTTTCTTT. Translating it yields CASTPDRVGTEAFF. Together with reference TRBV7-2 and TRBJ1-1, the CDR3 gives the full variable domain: GAGVSQSPSNKVTEKGKDVELRCDPISGHTALYWYRQSLGQGLEFLIYFQGNSAPDKSGLPSDRFSAERTGGSVSTLTIQRTQQEDSAVYLCASTPDRVGTEAFFGQGTRLTVV.

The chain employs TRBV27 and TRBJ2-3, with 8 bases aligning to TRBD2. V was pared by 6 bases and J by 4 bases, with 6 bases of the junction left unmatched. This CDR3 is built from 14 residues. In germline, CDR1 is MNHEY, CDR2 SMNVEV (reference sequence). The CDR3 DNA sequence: TGTGCCAGCAGGACCGGACTAGCCGCAGATACGCAGTATTTT. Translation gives CASRTGLAADTQYF.

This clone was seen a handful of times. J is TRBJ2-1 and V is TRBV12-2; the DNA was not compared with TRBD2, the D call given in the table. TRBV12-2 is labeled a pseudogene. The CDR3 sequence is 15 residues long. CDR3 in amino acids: CASPFNGGETNVGFF. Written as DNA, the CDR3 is TGTGCAAGTCCCTTTAACGGGGGTGAAACTAATGTTGGGTTCTTC.

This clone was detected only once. The CDR3 DNA follows: TGTGCCAGCACTTTAACTAGCGGTTACAATGAGCAGTTCTTC. It yields the protein CASTLTSGYNEQFF. V usage is TRBV6-5 and J usage is TRBJ2-1; 8 nucleotides agree with TRBD2. The ends lost 7 bases at V and 4 bases at J; junction bases unmatched: 6. The CDR3 covers 14 residues. Germline V lookup: CDR1 MNHEY, CDR2 SVGAGI.

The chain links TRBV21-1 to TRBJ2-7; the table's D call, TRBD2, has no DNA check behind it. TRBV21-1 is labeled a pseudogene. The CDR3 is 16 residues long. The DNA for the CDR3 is TGTGCCAGCAGCACCCCAAACGGGGAAACCCGCTACGAGCAGTACTTC. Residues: CASSTPNGETRYEQYF.

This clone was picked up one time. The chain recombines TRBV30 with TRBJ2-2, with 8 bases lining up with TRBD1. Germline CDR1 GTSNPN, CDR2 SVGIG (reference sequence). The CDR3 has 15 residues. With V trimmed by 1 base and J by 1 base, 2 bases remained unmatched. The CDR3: CAWSGGTGNTGELFF. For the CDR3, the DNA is TGTGCCTGGAGTGGAGGGACAGGGAACACCGGGGAGCTGTTTTTT.

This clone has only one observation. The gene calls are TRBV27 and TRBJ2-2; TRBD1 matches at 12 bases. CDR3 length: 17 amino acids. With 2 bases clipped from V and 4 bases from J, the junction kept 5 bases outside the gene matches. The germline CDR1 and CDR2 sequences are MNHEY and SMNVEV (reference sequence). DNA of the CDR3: TGTGCCAGCAGTTTAGCCGGGACAGGGGGCGCCACCGGGGAGCTGTTTTTT. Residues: CASSLAGTGGATGELFF.